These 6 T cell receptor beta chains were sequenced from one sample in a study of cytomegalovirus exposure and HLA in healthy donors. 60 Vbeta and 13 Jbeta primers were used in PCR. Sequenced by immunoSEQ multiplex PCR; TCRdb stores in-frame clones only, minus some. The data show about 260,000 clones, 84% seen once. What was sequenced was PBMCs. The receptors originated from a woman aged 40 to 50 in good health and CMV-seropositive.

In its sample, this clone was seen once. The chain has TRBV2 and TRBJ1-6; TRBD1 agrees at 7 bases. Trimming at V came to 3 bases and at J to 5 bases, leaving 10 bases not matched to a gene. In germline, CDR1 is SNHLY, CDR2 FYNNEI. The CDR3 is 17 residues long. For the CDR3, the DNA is TGTGCCAGCAGTGATTCCCCGACAGGGCTTAATAATTCACCCCTCCACTTT. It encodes CASSDSPTGLNNSPLHF.

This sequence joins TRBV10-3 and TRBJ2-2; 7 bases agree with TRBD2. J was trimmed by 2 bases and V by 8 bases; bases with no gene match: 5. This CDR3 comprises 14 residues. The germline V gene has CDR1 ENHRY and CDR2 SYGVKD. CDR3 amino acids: CAIRSGENTGELFF. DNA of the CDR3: TGTGCCATCCGGAGCGGGGAAAACACCGGGGAGCTGTTTTTT.

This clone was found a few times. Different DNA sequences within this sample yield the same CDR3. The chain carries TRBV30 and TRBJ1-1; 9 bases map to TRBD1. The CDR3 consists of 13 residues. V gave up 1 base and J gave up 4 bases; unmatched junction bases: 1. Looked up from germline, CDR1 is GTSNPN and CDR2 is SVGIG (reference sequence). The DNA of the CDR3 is TGTGCCTGGAGTGCGACAGGGGGCACTGAAGCTTTCTTT. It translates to CAWSATGGTEAFF.

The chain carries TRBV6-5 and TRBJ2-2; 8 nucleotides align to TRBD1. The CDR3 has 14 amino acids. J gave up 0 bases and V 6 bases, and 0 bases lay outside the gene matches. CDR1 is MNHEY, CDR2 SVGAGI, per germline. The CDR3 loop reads CASRTGANTGELFF. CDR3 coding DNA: TGTGCCAGCAGGACAGGGGCGAACACCGGGGAGCTGTTTTTT.

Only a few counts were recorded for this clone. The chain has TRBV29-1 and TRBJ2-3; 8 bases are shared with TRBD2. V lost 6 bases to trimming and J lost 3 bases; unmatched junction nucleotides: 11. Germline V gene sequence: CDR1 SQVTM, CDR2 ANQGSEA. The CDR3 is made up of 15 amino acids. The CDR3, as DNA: TGCAGCGTAGCCCCATGGCGGGAGGAGACAGATACGCAGTATTTT. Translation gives CSVAPWREETDTQYF.

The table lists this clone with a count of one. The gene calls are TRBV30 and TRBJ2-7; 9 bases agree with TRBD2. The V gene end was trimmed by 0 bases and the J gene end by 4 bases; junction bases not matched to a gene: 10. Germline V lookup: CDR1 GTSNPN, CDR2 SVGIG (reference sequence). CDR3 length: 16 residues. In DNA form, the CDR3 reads TGTGCCTGGAGTGTGGGGTCTAGCGGGGCGATATACGAGCAGTACTTC. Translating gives CAWSVGSSGAIYEQYF.